Given below is one T cell receptor beta chain in context. These data come from a study of cytomegalovirus exposure and HLA in healthy donors. Primers: 60 Vbeta forward and 13 Jbeta reverse. Measured with immunoSEQ multiplex PCR; TCRdb has only the in-frame clones, and not every one. The table has approximately 150,000 clones, roughly 80% seen once. Trimming took 11 bases from V and 3 from J, leaving 15 bases between them. There are 13 residues in the CDR3. Germline V gives CDR1 ENHRY, CDR2 SYGVKD. The receptor was isolated from a woman between 35 and 50 years old in good health and CMV-seronegative. The chain carries TRBV10-3 and TRBJ2-3; the D is unclear. Sequences were obtained from PBMCs. CDR3 sequence: CASAAAGTDTQYF. For the CDR3, the DNA is TGTGCCTCCGCAGCAGCCGGGACAGATACGCAGTATTTT.